A single sample is the source of the 9 T cell receptor beta chains below, sequenced in a study of blood T cells in healthy people across ages. A second PCR, run for about 6 to 11 cycles, used a sample-barcoded 5' primer plus a J-beta primer mix. One entry per CDR3 protein results from TCRdb running MiXCR on the 5' RACE reads. This table holds fewer than 700,000 distinct CDR3 sequences, 40% to 55% found once. Source material: blood. Every receptor here comes from an elderly man in good health.

The rearrangement uses TRBV7-2 and TRBJ2-5; TRBD2 aligns across 7 bases. Unmatched junction bases numbered 8, after V lost 4 bases and J lost 3 bases. Germline CDR1 is SGHTA and CDR2 is FQGNSA. This CDR3 comprises 15 residues. CDR3 DNA sequence: TGTGCCAGCAGCTCGCAACTAGCGAGAGAAGAGACCCAGTACTTC. This translates into CASSSQLAREETQYF. Filled out from reference TRBV7-2 and TRBJ2-5, the complete variable domain reads GAGVSQSPSNKVTEKGKDVELRCDPISGHTALYWYRQSLGQGLEFLIYFQGNSAPDKSGLPSDRFSAERTGGSVSTLTIQRTQQEDSAVYLCASSSQLAREETQYFGPGTRLLVL.

The rearrangement uses TRBV4-3 and TRBJ2-1; no firm D call. CDR1 is LGHNA and CDR2 is YSLEER in the germline V gene. The CDR3 contains 14 residues. V gave up 3 bases and J gave up 10 bases, with 16 bases separating them. The CDR3 region is CASSQNQLIQEQFF. The CDR3 DNA is TGCGCCAGCAGCCAGAACCAGTTAATACAGGAGCAGTTCTTC.

The V and J genes are TRBV5-1 and TRBJ2-3; D is perhaps TRBD1 (5 bases). This CDR3 has 15 amino acids. Deletions cut 3 bases from V and 7 bases from J, with 18 bases between. The germline V gene encodes CDR1 SGHRS and CDR2 YFSETQ. The CDR3 spells CASSSTAVRVNTQYF. The DNA for the CDR3 is TGCGCCAGCAGCTCGACAGCCGTTCGGGTGAATACGCAGTATTTT. The entire variable domain, with the rest obtained from reference TRBV5-1 and TRBJ2-3, is as follows: KAGVTQTPRYLIKTRGQQVTLSCSPISGHRSVSWYQQTPGQGLQFLFEYFSETQRNKGNFPGRFSGRQFSNSRSEMNVSTLELGDSALYLCASSSTAVRVNTQYFGPGTRLTVL.

A few counts support this clonotype. The V call is TRBV7-2, the J call TRBJ2-3; the D gene could be TRBD1 or TRBD2 (5 bases each). This CDR3 has 13 amino acids. The ends were cut back, 2 bases at V and 5 bases at J, with 8 bases in the middle. Germline V gene data show CDR1 as SGHTA and CDR2 as FQGNSA. CDR3 in amino acids: CASSLLGEDTQYF. CDR3 DNA sequence: TGTGCCAGCAGCTTATTGGGGGAAGATACGCAGTATTTT.

The chain is built from TRBV29-1 and TRBJ2-3; D unclear. The CDR3 consists of 14 residues. Germline-derived CDR1 and CDR2 are SQVTM and ANQGSEA. The ends were cut back, 7 bases at V and 4 bases at J, with 18 bases in the middle. The CDR3 region has the DNA TGCAGCGCCTCACACACCACGACTGCAGATACGCAGTATTTT. Translated: CSASHTTTADTQYF.

This clonotype appeared a few times. The chain couples TRBV4-1 to TRBJ2-1; the D is unclear. Deletions cut 4 bases from V and 6 bases from J, with 10 bases between. The CDR3 is 13 residues long. CDR1 is MGHRA, CDR2 YSYEKL, per germline. CDR3 sequence: CASSPDPVNEQFF. DNA of the CDR3: TGCGCCAGCAGCCCGGACCCCGTCAATGAGCAGTTCTTC.

The chain has TRBV7-9 and TRBJ1-1, with D maybe TRBD1 (5 bases). Germline CDR1 and CDR2: SEHNR and FQNEAQ (reference sequence). The V end lost 6 bases, the J end lost 1 base, and 18 bases lay between the germline ends. This CDR3 is 16 amino acids long. Here the CDR3 reads CASRPRLGRGNTEAFF. CDR3 sequence (DNA): TGTGCCAGCAGGCCCCGTTTAGGGAGGGGGAACACTGAAGCTTTCTTT. The entire variable domain, with the rest obtained from reference TRBV7-9 and TRBJ1-1, is as follows: DTGVSQNPRHKITKRGQNVTFRCDPISEHNRLYWYRQTLGQGPEFLTYFQNEAQLEKSRLLSDRFSAERPKGSFSTLEIQRTEQGDSAMYLCASRPRLGRGNTEAFFGQGTRLTVV.

The rearrangement links TRBV12-5 to TRBJ2-1; 10 positions agree with TRBD1. The CDR3 has 14 amino acids. The V gene's germline CDR1 is LGHNT and CDR2 FRNRAP. Losses at the gene ends were 6 bases for V and 8 bases for J; bases not matched to a gene: 7. The CDR3 here is CASGRDRGSDEQFF. DNA for the CDR3: TGTGCTAGTGGGAGGGACAGGGGCTCTGATGAGCAGTTCTTC.

The chain has TRBV29-1 and TRBJ2-4, with D maybe TRBD1 (6 bases). The DNA end is more similar to TRBJ2-7, so the J call may be wrong. Germline V CDR1 and CDR2: SQVTM, ANQGSEA. The CDR3 totals 15 residues. The CDR3: CSVENPTGFPYEQYF. The CDR3 DNA reads as TGCAGCGTTGAAAACCCGACAGGATTCCCCTACGAGCAGTACTTC.